These 31 T cell receptor beta chains were all obtained from the same sample, sequenced in a study of CD4+ T cells in melanoma. Clones were read by immunoSEQ multiplex PCR, and TCRdb kept only the in-frame ones, dropping some. The data contain some 21,000 clones, about three quarters of them singletons. All receptors come from a human donor with melanoma.

The DNA of the CDR3 is TGCGCCAGCAGGGGGACAGGGGCCGCCAATGAGCAGTTCTTC. Amino acids: CASRGTGAANEQFF. The rearrangement uses TRBV10-2 and TRBJ2-1; 10 bases match TRBD1. J lost 6 bases, V lost 6 bases, and 5 bases had no gene match. CDR3 length equals 14 residues. Germline V gene sequence: CDR1 WSHSY, CDR2 SAAADI.

CDR3 residues: CASSYSRTSDNEQFF. The CDR3 bases are TGTGCCAGCAGTTACTCGCGGACTAGCGACAATGAGCAGTTCTTC. The chain employs TRBV6-5 and TRBJ2-1; 9 bases agree with TRBD2. The trim removed 0 bases at V and 5 bases at J, leaving 2 bases unmatched. The germline V gene encodes CDR1 MNHEY and CDR2 SVGAGI. This CDR3 spans 15 amino acids.

The rearrangement links TRBV27 to TRBJ1-6; D ambiguous. Trimming took off 7 bases at V and 6 bases at J, with 16 bases between the two ends. Germline CDR1 MNHEY, CDR2 SMNVEV (reference sequence). The CDR3 covers 15 residues. CDR3 in amino acids: CASTLVYQINSPLHF. The CDR3 DNA reads as TGTGCCAGCACCCTAGTTTACCAAATTAATTCACCCCTCCACTTT.

The genes are TRBV2 and TRBJ2-7; maybe TRBD1 (5 bases). In germline, CDR1 is SNHLY, CDR2 FYNNEI. V lost 10 bases, J lost 7 bases, and 17 bases lay in between. There are 12 residues in the CDR3. CDR3 DNA sequence: TGTGCCACTACTCTGGGGCGCGGAGAGCAGTACTTC. Translating gives CATTLGRGEQYF.

The chain uses TRBV19 and TRBJ1-6; D unresolved. Trimming took 1 base from V and 7 from J, leaving 11 bases between them. Per the germline V gene, CDR1 is LNHDA and CDR2 is SQIVND (reference sequence). CDR3 size: 15 residues. CDR3 protein: CASSIGETQNSPLHF. CDR3 nucleotide sequence: TGTGCCAGTAGTATAGGTGAGACCCAGAATTCACCCCTCCACTTT.

The rearrangement joins TRBV7-8 to TRBJ2-3; D ambiguous. This CDR3 has 14 amino acids. Trimming removed 1 base at V and 1 base at J, with 6 bases between. The V gene's germline CDR1 is SGHVS and CDR2 FQNEAQ. The CDR3 reads CASSLDPGTDTQYF. Written as DNA, the CDR3 is TGTGCCAGCAGCTTAGATCCGGGCACAGATACGCAGTATTTT.

V is TRBV6-1 and J is TRBJ1-2; 9 bases match TRBD1. Germline V gene data show CDR1 as MNHNS and CDR2 as SASEGT. There are 14 residues in the CDR3. The V gene end was trimmed by 8 bases and the J gene end by 4 bases; junction bases not matched to a gene: 8. In DNA form, the CDR3 reads TGTGCCAGCGGGGAGGTGGACAGGGGCTATGGCTACACCTTC. Its protein product is CASGEVDRGYGYTF.

CDR3 region: CASSLLISSYEQYF. In nucleotides, the CDR3 is TGTGCCAGCAGCTTGCTTATTTCCTCCTACGAGCAGTACTTC. This chain joins TRBV5-6 and TRBJ2-7; D is undetermined. The V gene lost 1 base and the J gene lost 0 bases, with 8 bases spanning the gap. CDR3 length equals 14 residues. The V gene's germline CDR1 is SGHDT and CDR2 YYEEEE. Combining the CDR3 with reference TRBV5-6 and TRBJ2-7 gives the whole variable domain DAGVTQSPTHLIKTRGQQVTLRCSPKSGHDTVSWYQQALGQGPQFIFQYYEEEERQRGNFPDRFSGHQFPNYSSELNVNALLLGDSALYLCASSLLISSYEQYFGPGTRLTVT.

This clone was found a few times. The gene calls are TRBV11-2 and TRBJ1-1; a possible D gene is TRBD1 (5 bases). Trimming stripped 3 bases from V and 3 bases from J, with 11 bases between. CDR1 and CDR2 (germline): SGHAT, FQNNGV. The CDR3 contains 14 residues. The CDR3 here is CASSLAGRDTEAFF. CDR3 DNA sequence: TGTGCCAGCAGCTTGGCAGGGCGGGACACTGAAGCTTTCTTT.

The chain is built from TRBV5-4 and TRBJ1-2, with a possible D match to TRBD1 (6 bases). In germline, CDR1 is SGHNT, CDR2 YYREEE (reference sequence). The CDR3 sequence is 15 residues long. Trimming left V 2 bases short and J 2 bases short, with 13 bases between. The CDR3 DNA follows: TGTGCCAGCAGCTTAGGGGGGGCGCCGAACTATGGCTACACCTTC. This codes for CASSLGGAPNYGYTF.

This sequence joins TRBV5-1 and TRBJ2-5, with 8 nucleotides matching TRBD2. With the DNA end fitting TRBJ2-7 better, the J assignment may be wrong. The length of the CDR3 is 14 residues. CDR1 is SGHRS, CDR2 YFSETQ, per germline. CDR3 sequence reads: CASSVGGDRYEQYF. The CDR3 DNA sequence: TGCGCCAGCAGCGTCGGGGGGGACCGCTACGAGCAGTACTTC.

The rearrangement links TRBV7-9 to TRBJ2-7, with a possible D match to TRBD1 (6 bases). The CDR3 has 14 amino acids. The V gene lost 5 bases and the J gene lost 3 bases, with 14 bases spanning the gap. CDR1 and CDR2 from the germline V gene are SEHNR and FQNEAQ (reference sequence). In DNA form, the CDR3 reads TGTGCCAGCAGCCTTGGACAGACGATCTACGAGCAGTACTTC. Residues: CASSLGQTIYEQYF.

The chain carries TRBV7-8 and TRBJ1-1; the D is unclear. Trimming took 5 bases from V and 2 from J, leaving 6 bases between them. Germline V CDR1 and CDR2: SGHVS, FQNEAQ. The CDR3 spans 12 residues. In DNA form, the CDR3 reads TGTGCCAGCAGCCACTCTAACACTGAAGCTTTCTTT. Amino acids: CASSHSNTEAFF.

The chain joins TRBV5-1 to TRBJ1-2, with D uncertain. The CDR3 contains 16 residues. The V gene's germline CDR1 is SGHRS and CDR2 YFSETQ. Trimming stripped 0 bases from V and 4 bases from J, with 16 bases between. The CDR3: CASSLDVRAGGYGYTF. The CDR3 DNA sequence: TGCGCCAGCAGCTTGGACGTCCGGGCTGGTGGCTATGGCTACACCTTC. Looking up the rest from reference TRBV5-1 and TRBJ1-2 gives the full variable domain: KAGVTQTPRYLIKTRGQQVTLSCSPISGHRSVSWYQQTPGQGLQFLFEYFSETQRNKGNFPGRFSGRQFSNSRSEMNVSTLELGDSALYLCASSLDVRAGGYGYTFGSGTRLTVV.

The chain is built from TRBV11-3 and TRBJ1-1; D is undetermined. Germline V gene sequence: CDR1 SGHNT, CDR2 YENEEA. CDR3 length equals 13 residues. V lost 2 bases and J lost 2, with 6 bases in between. For the CDR3, the DNA is TGTGCCAGCAGCTTATGGAGTAACACTGAAGCTTTCTTT. Residues: CASSLWSNTEAFF.

J is TRBJ1-1 and V is TRBV5-1; D unclear. The CDR3 totals 14 residues. Germline CDR1 and CDR2: SGHRS and YFSETQ. V lost 0 bases to trimming and J lost 2 bases, with 8 bases between them. The CDR3 DNA reads TGCGCCAGCAGCTTGGATTACCCCAACACTGAAGCTTTCTTT. Encoded protein: CASSLDYPNTEAFF.

The rearrangement links TRBV2 to TRBJ2-5; TRBD2 agrees at 8 bases. Germline CDR1 and CDR2: SNHLY and FYNNEI. The CDR3 has 15 residues. Germline trimming cut 6 bases from V and 1 base from J; bases unmatched to any gene: 7. The CDR3 reads CASRPDAGGQETQYF. In DNA, the CDR3 is TGTGCCAGCAGACCCGATGCGGGGGGCCAAGAGACCCAGTACTTC.

The CDR3 here is CASRKRSGSLEKLFF. CDR3 in DNA: TGTGCCAGCAGAAAACGAAGCGGGAGCCTTGAAAAACTGTTTTTT. The chain couples TRBV2 to TRBJ1-4; D is ambiguous. The CDR3 covers 15 residues. CDR1 is SNHLY, CDR2 FYNNEI, per germline. V lost 6 bases to trimming and J lost 7 bases, with 18 bases between them.

The genes are TRBV5-1 and TRBJ1-6, with D possibly TRBD1 on 5 matching bases. V lost 4 bases, J lost 7 bases, and 18 bases lay in between. Germline CDR1 SGHRS, CDR2 YFSETQ. The CDR3 is 16 residues long. In DNA, the CDR3 is TGCGCCAGCAGCAATTTTCGGGAGGGGATGAATTCACCCCTCCACTTT. It codes for CASSNFREGMNSPLHF.

The chain has TRBV28 and TRBJ1-2; a weak D match, TRBD1 (6 bases). The CDR3 contains 14 residues. V gave up 11 bases and J gave up 1 base, with 17 bases separating them. The germline V gene has CDR1 MDHEN and CDR2 SYDVKM. CDR3 DNA: TGTGCCGCTAACCGGGACAAGTATAACTATGGCTACACCTTC. Translating it yields CAANRDKYNYGYTF.

V usage is TRBV5-6 and J usage is TRBJ1-1, with D possibly TRBD1 on 5 matching bases. This CDR3 region has 15 residues. The V and J ends lost 1 base and 1 base respectively, with 11 bases between them. Germline CDR1 and CDR2: SGHDT and YYEEEE. The CDR3 here is CASSLFARENTEAFF. CDR3 in DNA: TGTGCCAGCAGCTTGTTTGCCAGGGAGAACACTGAAGCTTTCTTT.

This clone has only a few counts. The V and J genes are TRBV12-5 and TRBJ2-1; D may match TRBD1 or TRBD2 (5 bases each). This CDR3 has 13 residues. Germline CDR1 and CDR2: LGHNT and FRNRAP. With 3 bases removed from V and 6 bases from J, the gap between germline ends came to 9 bases. CDR3 coding DNA: TGTGCTAGTGGTTTTCGGGGCCGCAATGAGCAGTTCTTC. This encodes CASGFRGRNEQFF.

The chain recombines TRBV29-1 with TRBJ1-6; possible D gene TRBD1, 6 bases. This CDR3 has 14 amino acids. The V end lost 7 bases, the J end lost 4 bases, and 14 bases lay between the germline ends. CDR1 and CDR2 from the germline V gene are SQVTM and ANQGSEA. CDR3 DNA sequence: TGCAGCGGTGGACCCCAGGGGTATAATTCACCCCTCCACTTT. As protein: CSGGPQGYNSPLHF.

This chain links TRBV18 with TRBJ1-1; D unresolved. Germline loops: CDR1 KGHSH, CDR2 LQKENI. The CDR3 consists of 14 residues. Trimming took off 4 bases at V and 1 base at J, with 10 bases between the two ends. Here the CDR3 reads CASSLLDGNTEAFF. In DNA form, the CDR3 reads TGTGCCAGCTCACTACTGGACGGGAACACTGAAGCTTTCTTT.

V is TRBV5-1 and J is TRBJ1-3; tentative D call: TRBD1 (5 bases). Trimming took off 4 bases at V and 1 base at J, with 9 bases between the two ends. This CDR3 is built from 14 residues. The germline CDR1 and CDR2 sequences are SGHRS and YFSETQ. The CDR3 DNA follows: TGCGCCAGCAGCCTTCAGGGATCTGGAAACACCATATATTTT. This translates into CASSLQGSGNTIYF.

The chain is built from TRBV5-5 and TRBJ2-3, with a possible D match to TRBD1 (5 bases). Germline-derived CDR1 and CDR2 are SGHKS and YYEKEE (reference sequence). This CDR3 is built from 16 residues. The ends were cut back, 1 base at V and 6 bases at J, with 18 bases in the middle. The CDR3 DNA reads as TGTGCCAGCAGCTTGTCAGCAGGGTGGTTGTCCGATACGCAGTATTTT. Translated: CASSLSAGWLSDTQYF. Filled out from reference TRBV5-5 and TRBJ2-3, the complete variable domain reads DAGVTQSPTHLIKTRGQQVTLRCSPISGHKSVSWYQQVLGQGPQFIFQYYEKEERGRGNFPDRFSARQFPNYSSELNVNALLLGDSALYLCASSLSAGWLSDTQYFGPGTRLTVL.

This clone has a single count. The J gene is TRBJ2-7, the V gene TRBV7-2; D ambiguous. CDR1 and CDR2 from the germline V gene are SGHTA and FQGNSA. Trimming took 5 bases from V and 2 from J, leaving 13 bases between them. This CDR3 spans 14 amino acids. In DNA form, the CDR3 reads TGTGCCAGCAGCGTGGGGTTGAGGACCTACGAGCAGTACTTC. It translates to CASSVGLRTYEQYF. Full variable domain (rest looked up from reference TRBV7-2 and TRBJ2-7): GAGVSQSPSNKVTEKGKDVELRCDPISGHTALYWYRQSLGQGLEFLIYFQGNSAPDKSGLPSDRFSAERTGGSVSTLTIQRTQQEDSAVYLCASSVGLRTYEQYFGPGTRLTVT.

A single count supports this clone. The genes are TRBV5-6 and TRBJ1-6, with 8 positions matching TRBD1. Germline V CDR1 and CDR2: SGHDT, YYEEEE. With 0 bases clipped from V and 10 bases from J, the junction kept 6 bases outside the gene matches. This CDR3 is 15 amino acids long. In DNA, the CDR3 is TGTGCCAGCAGCTTGGTGGACAGGGAGGGATCACCCCTCCACTTT. Its translation: CASSLVDREGSPLHF.

V gene TRBV19 combines with J gene TRBJ1-4, with 9 nucleotides matching TRBD1. After removal of 9 bases from V and 3 bases from J, the junction contained 8 bases not matched to a gene. Germline V CDR1 and CDR2: LNHDA, SQIVND (reference sequence). The CDR3 extends over 15 amino acids. The CDR3 DNA reads TGTGCCAGCAGGGGACAGGGTACTGCTAATGAAAAACTGTTTTTT. Its translation is CASRGQGTANEKLFF. Together with reference TRBV19 and TRBJ1-4, the CDR3 gives the full variable domain: DGGITQSPKYLFRKEGQNVTLSCEQNLNHDAMYWYRQDPGQGLRLIYYSQIVNDFQKGDIAEGYSVSREKKESFPLTVTSAQKNPTAFYLCASRGQGTANEKLFFGSGTQLSVL.

The V and J genes are TRBV18 and TRBJ1-6; D uncertain. The germline V and J ends were trimmed by 2 bases and 7 bases, with 21 bases remaining between them. The CDR3 spans 18 residues. CDR1 is KGHSH and CDR2 is LQKENI in the germline V gene. The CDR3 nucleotides are TGTGCCAGCTCACCAATAGTTCGACGGGGAGGTGGGAATTCACCCCTCCACTTT. Residues: CASSPIVRRGGGNSPLHF.

The chain carries TRBV5-1 and TRBJ1-2; TRBD1 is a possible D gene (5 bases). The V end lost 2 bases, the J end lost 8 bases, and 19 bases lay between the germline ends. CDR1 and CDR2 from the germline V gene are SGHRS and YFSETQ. The CDR3 runs 15 residues. The DNA for the CDR3 is TGCGCCAGCAGCTTTCAGGACAAAGGGGTGGACGGCTACACCTTC. Its protein is CASSFQDKGVDGYTF.